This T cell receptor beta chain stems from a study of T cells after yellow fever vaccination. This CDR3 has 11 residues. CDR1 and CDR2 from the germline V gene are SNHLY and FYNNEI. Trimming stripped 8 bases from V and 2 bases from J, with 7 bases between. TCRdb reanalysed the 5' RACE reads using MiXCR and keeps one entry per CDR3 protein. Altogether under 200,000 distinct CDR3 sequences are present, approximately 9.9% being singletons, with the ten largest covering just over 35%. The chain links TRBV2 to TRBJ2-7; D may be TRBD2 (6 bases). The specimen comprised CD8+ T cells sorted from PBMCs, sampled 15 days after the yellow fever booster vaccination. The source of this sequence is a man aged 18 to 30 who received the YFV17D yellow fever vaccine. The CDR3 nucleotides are TGTGCCAGCTGGGGGGCCTACGAGCAGTACGTC. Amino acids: CASWGAYEQYV.